Listed below are T cell receptor beta chains from one sample, sequenced in a study of Graves' ophthalmopathy and Graves' hyperthyroidism. In TCRdb, the multiplex PCR reads were re-called with MiXCR into one record per CDR3 protein. The sample lists some 380,000 distinct CDR3 sequences, over 15% occurring once. Input material: peripheral blood. The source of these receptors is a woman aged 18-35 years with stable Graves' hyperthyroidism. Both conserved end residues are part of each CDR3. A D gene is named only where the DNA matches it firmly. Some rows have no size entry. The others give once, few or many, or a class for an expanded clone.

clone size: many
J gene: TRBJ1-2
V gene: TRBV12-3/TRBV12-4
D gene: TRBD1
CDR3 DNA: TGTGCCAGCAGTCCAGGACAGGTTCATGGCTACACCTTC
CDR3 protein: CASSPGQVHGYTF

clone size: many
J gene: TRBJ1-5
V gene: TRBV6-1
D gene: -
CDR3 DNA: TGTGCCAGCAGTGAAGCCCCGTATCAGCCCCAGCATTTT
CDR3 protein: CASSEAPYQPQHF

clone size: many
J gene: TRBJ1-2
V gene: TRBV12-3/TRBV12-4
D gene: TRBD1
CDR3 DNA: TGTGCCAGCAGGGCGCCGGGACAGGTTTCTAACTATGGCTACACCTTC
CDR3 protein: CASRAPGQVSNYGYTF

clone size: -
J gene: TRBJ2-2
V gene: TRBV9
D gene: -
CDR3 DNA: TGTGCCAGCAGCGTACAGGGCACCGGGGAGCTGTTTTTT
CDR3 protein: CASSVQGTGELFF

clone size: many
J gene: TRBJ1-1
V gene: TRBV29-1
D gene: TRBD1
CDR3 DNA: TGCAGCGGGGTTACAGGGGTGCAGGCTTTCTTT
CDR3 protein: CSGVTGVQAFF

clone size: many
J gene: TRBJ1-2
V gene: TRBV7-9
D gene: -
CDR3 DNA: TGTGCCAGCAGCTTAGGGAAGCGACTCTATGGCTACACCTTC
CDR3 protein: CASSLGKRLYGYTF

clone size: few
J gene: TRBJ1-5
V gene: TRBV5-1
D gene: -
CDR3 DNA: TGCGCCAGCCGCGTAGGGCCGCCTAGCAATCAGCCCCAGCATTTT
CDR3 protein: CASRVGPPSNQPQHF

clone size: once
J gene: TRBJ2-7
V gene: TRBV29-1
D gene: TRBD2
CDR3 DNA: TGCAGCGTTGTACGCATAGCGGGTGGCGACGAGCAGTACTTC
CDR3 protein: CSVVRIAGGDEQYF

clone size: -
J gene: TRBJ2-7
V gene: TRBV27
D gene: -
CDR3 DNA: TGTGCCAGCAGCCCCTTCGACAGGACCTACGAGCAGTACTTC
CDR3 protein: CASSPFDRTYEQYF

clone size: many
J gene: TRBJ1-2
V gene: TRBV19
D gene: -
CDR3 DNA: TGTGCCAGTCGTCTGACAGGCCTCTATGGCTACACCTTC
CDR3 protein: CASRLTGLYGYTF

clone size: -
J gene: TRBJ2-7
V gene: TRBV28
D gene: -
CDR3 DNA: TGTGCCAGCAGTCCCTCCCGGGGCGAGGGGCCCTACGAGCAGTACTTC
CDR3 protein: CASSPSRGEGPYEQYF

clone size: many
J gene: TRBJ1-3
V gene: TRBV5-1
D gene: -
CDR3 DNA: TGCGCCAGCAGCTCTACAGGAAACACCATATATTTT
CDR3 protein: CASSSTGNTIYF

clone size: many
J gene: TRBJ2-2
V gene: TRBV6-2/TRBV6-3
D gene: TRBD2
CDR3 DNA: TGTGCCAGCAGTAGTCCGCCCAGCGGGGGAGGCACCGGGGAGCTGTTTTTT
CDR3 protein: CASSSPPSGGGTGELFF

clone size: few
J gene: TRBJ2-5
V gene: TRBV19
D gene: -
CDR3 DNA: TGTGCCAGTAGTAATCAGGGTGAAGAGACCCAGTACTTC
CDR3 protein: CASSNQGEETQYF

clone size: many
J gene: TRBJ1-1
V gene: TRBV24-1
D gene: -
CDR3 DNA: TGTGCCACCAGTGATTCGACAGGGAACACTGAAGCTTTCTTT
CDR3 protein: CATSDSTGNTEAFF

clone size: many
J gene: TRBJ1-1
V gene: TRBV7-2
D gene: -
CDR3 DNA: TGTGCCAGCAGCCCCCGTGTTACAGGGTACACTGAAGCTTTCTTT
CDR3 protein: CASSPRVTGYTEAFF

clone size: many
J gene: TRBJ2-7
V gene: TRBV20-1
D gene: -
CDR3 DNA: TGCAGTGCTAGTGACCGGGACATTATTTACGAGCAGTACTTC
CDR3 protein: CSASDRDIIYEQYF

clone size: -
J gene: TRBJ2-2
V gene: TRBV10-3
D gene: TRBD1
CDR3 DNA: TGTGCCATCAGCCGGGACAGGAACACCGGGGAGCTGTTTTTT
CDR3 protein: CAISRDRNTGELFF

clone size: -
J gene: TRBJ2-5
V gene: TRBV5-1
D gene: -
CDR3 DNA: TGCGCCTCCGGGCCCGGGGTCCAAGAGACCCAGTACTTC
CDR3 protein: CASGPGVQETQYF

clone size: few
J gene: TRBJ1-1
V gene: TRBV13
D gene: TRBD1
CDR3 DNA: TGTGCCAGCAGCCGGGACAGAGGGGTGGCCGAAACTGAAGCTTTCTTT
CDR3 protein: CASSRDRGVAETEAFF

clone size: many
J gene: TRBJ1-5
V gene: TRBV20-1
D gene: TRBD1
CDR3 DNA: TGCAGTGCTTCTACAGGGGGCCGGGATCAGCCCCAGCATTTT
CDR3 protein: CSASTGGRDQPQHF

clone size: few
J gene: TRBJ1-5
V gene: TRBV19
D gene: -
CDR3 DNA: TGTGCCAGTCGGGTGGGACAAAATAGCAATCAGCCCCAGCATTTT
CDR3 protein: CASRVGQNSNQPQHF

clone size: -
J gene: TRBJ1-5
V gene: TRBV5-1
D gene: -
CDR3 DNA: TGCGCCAGCAGCTTGCCCAGGCGGCAGGGGCGGTTCGGCAATCAGCCCCAGCATTTT
CDR3 protein: CASSLPRRQGRFGNQPQHF

clone size: many
J gene: TRBJ1-5
V gene: TRBV12-3/TRBV12-4
D gene: -
CDR3 DNA: TGTGCCAGCAGTTTAGGTATGGAGCAGCCCCAGCATTTT
CDR3 protein: CASSLGMEQPQHF

clone size: many
J gene: TRBJ2-2
V gene: TRBV10-3
D gene: -
CDR3 DNA: TGTGCCATCAGTGAAAGGACCCCGGCCGGGGAGCTGTTTTTT
CDR3 protein: CAISERTPAGELFF

clone size: few
J gene: TRBJ1-5
V gene: TRBV5-5
D gene: -
CDR3 DNA: TGTGCCAGCAGCCGAGTCAAGGACGGCGGCAATCAGCCCCAGCATTTT
CDR3 protein: CASSRVKDGGNQPQHF

clone size: many
J gene: TRBJ2-2
V gene: TRBV19
D gene: -
CDR3 DNA: TGTGCCAGTAGTATAGATCGAGTTACCGGGGAGCTGTTTTTT
CDR3 protein: CASSIDRVTGELFF

clone size: many
J gene: TRBJ2-7
V gene: TRBV12-3/TRBV12-4
D gene: -
CDR3 DNA: TGTGCCAGCAGTCCGTCAAGGGACGAGCAGTACTTC
CDR3 protein: CASSPSRDEQYF

clone size: -
J gene: TRBJ1-1
V gene: TRBV5-1
D gene: TRBD1
CDR3 DNA: TGCGCCAGCAGCGTTCTTACAGGGGGCCGGACTGAAGCTTTCTTT
CDR3 protein: CASSVLTGGRTEAFF

clone size: many
J gene: TRBJ1-5
V gene: TRBV11-2
D gene: TRBD1
CDR3 DNA: TGTGCCAGCAGCTTGGGGGACAGGGTCAGTCAGCCCCAGCATTTT
CDR3 protein: CASSLGDRVSQPQHF

clone size: -
J gene: TRBJ1-6
V gene: TRBV4-1
D gene: TRBD1
CDR3 DNA: TGCGCCAGCAGCCAATACAGGGGGAGGAATTCACCCCTCCACTTT
CDR3 protein: CASSQYRGRNSPLHF

clone size: -
J gene: TRBJ2-5
V gene: TRBV7-6
D gene: -
CDR3 DNA: TGTGCCAGCAGCCTATCCAGGACTGCCCCGTTGAGGCGCCAGTACTTC
CDR3 protein: CASSLSRTAPLRRQYF

clone size: many
J gene: TRBJ2-7
V gene: TRBV10-3
D gene: TRBD2
CDR3 DNA: TGTGCCATCAGTGACTACGGGGAGGGTATCTACGAGCAGTACTTC
CDR3 protein: CAISDYGEGIYEQYF

clone size: many
J gene: TRBJ2-6
V gene: TRBV29-1
D gene: -
CDR3 DNA: TGCAGCGTTAAGGGGACCCGGGACAGGGCCAACGTCCTGACTTTC
CDR3 protein: CSVKGTRDRANVLTF

clone size: many
J gene: TRBJ2-5
V gene: TRBV7-2
D gene: TRBD2
CDR3 DNA: TGTGCCAGCAGCTTAGGGGCTAGCGGGGGGAGGGGAGAGACCCAGTACTTC
CDR3 protein: CASSLGASGGRGETQYF

clone size: -
J gene: TRBJ1-1
V gene: TRBV18
D gene: -
CDR3 DNA: TGTGCCAGCTCACCAATTGGGGTGGGGGCGTTGAACACTGAAGCTTTCTTT
CDR3 protein: CASSPIGVGALNTEAFF

clone size: few
J gene: TRBJ2-7
V gene: TRBV6-1
D gene: TRBD1
CDR3 DNA: TGTGCCACCCTACAGGGGCGGATCAGCGAGCAGTACTTC
CDR3 protein: CATLQGRISEQYF

clone size: many
J gene: TRBJ2-1
V gene: TRBV12-3/TRBV12-4
D gene: -
CDR3 DNA: TGTGCCAGCAGTCGGGACTGGGGCGGCAATGAGCAGTTCTTC
CDR3 protein: CASSRDWGGNEQFF

clone size: many
J gene: TRBJ1-2
V gene: TRBV6-5
D gene: -
CDR3 DNA: TGTGCCAGCAGTTACGGGGGACGGAGAGTGTATGGCTACACCTTC
CDR3 protein: CASSYGGRRVYGYTF

clone size: few
J gene: TRBJ1-1
V gene: TRBV5-1
D gene: TRBD1
CDR3 DNA: TGCGCCAGCAGCTCAATGACAGGGGGCACTGAAGCTTTCTTT
CDR3 protein: CASSSMTGGTEAFF

clone size: few
J gene: TRBJ2-5
V gene: TRBV20-1
D gene: -
CDR3 DNA: TGCAGTGCCACTCTTGGGGGGCAAGTAAGGGAGACCCAGTACTTC
CDR3 protein: CSATLGGQVRETQYF

clone size: few
J gene: TRBJ1-1
V gene: TRBV10-2
D gene: -
CDR3 DNA: TGCGCCAGTAGAGGTTTCGAGGGGTATTCCACTGAAGCTTTCTTT
CDR3 protein: CASRGFEGYSTEAFF

clone size: many
J gene: TRBJ2-7
V gene: TRBV27
D gene: TRBD1
CDR3 DNA: TGTGCCAGCAGTACCCCACATCGACAGGGGGCAAGGTACGAGCAGTACTTC
CDR3 protein: CASSTPHRQGARYEQYF